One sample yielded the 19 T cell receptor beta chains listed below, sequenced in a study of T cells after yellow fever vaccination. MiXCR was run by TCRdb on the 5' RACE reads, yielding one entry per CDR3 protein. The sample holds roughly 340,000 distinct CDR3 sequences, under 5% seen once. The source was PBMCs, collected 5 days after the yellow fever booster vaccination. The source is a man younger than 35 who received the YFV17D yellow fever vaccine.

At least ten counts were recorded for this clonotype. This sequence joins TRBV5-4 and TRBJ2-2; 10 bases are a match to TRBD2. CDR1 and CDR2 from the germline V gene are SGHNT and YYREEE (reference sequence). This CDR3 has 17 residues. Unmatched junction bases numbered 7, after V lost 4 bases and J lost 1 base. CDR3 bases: TGTGCCAGCAGCCGGGGGCTAGCGGGGGAGAACACCGGGGAGCTGTTTTTT. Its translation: CASSRGLAGENTGELFF. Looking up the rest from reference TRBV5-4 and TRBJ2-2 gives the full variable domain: ETGVTQSPTHLIKTRGQQVTLRCSSQSGHNTVSWYQQALGQGPQFIFQYYREEENGRGNFPPRFSGLQFPNYSSELNVNALELDDSALYLCASSRGLAGENTGELFFGEGSRLTVL.

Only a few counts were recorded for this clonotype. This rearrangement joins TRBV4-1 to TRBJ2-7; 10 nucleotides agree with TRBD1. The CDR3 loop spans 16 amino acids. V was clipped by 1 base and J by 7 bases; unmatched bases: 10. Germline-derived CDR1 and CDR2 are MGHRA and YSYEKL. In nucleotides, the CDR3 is TGCGCCAGCAGCCAAGCTAACCGACAGGGGGCGGGAGAGCAGTACTTC. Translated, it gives CASSQANRQGAGEQYF.

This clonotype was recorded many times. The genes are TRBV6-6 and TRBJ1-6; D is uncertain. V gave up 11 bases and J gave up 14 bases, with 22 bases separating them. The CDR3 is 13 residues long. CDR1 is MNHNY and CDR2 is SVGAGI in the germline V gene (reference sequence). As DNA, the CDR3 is TGTGCCGCCGGACGACCTGGGGAATCAACCCTCCACTTT. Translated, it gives CAAGRPGESTLHF.

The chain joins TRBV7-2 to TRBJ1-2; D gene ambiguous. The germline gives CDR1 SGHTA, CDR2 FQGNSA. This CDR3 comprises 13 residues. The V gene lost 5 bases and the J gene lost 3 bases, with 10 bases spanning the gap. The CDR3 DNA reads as TGTGCCAGCAGCCTAAGGCATGACTATGGCTACACCTTC. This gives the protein CASSLRHDYGYTF.

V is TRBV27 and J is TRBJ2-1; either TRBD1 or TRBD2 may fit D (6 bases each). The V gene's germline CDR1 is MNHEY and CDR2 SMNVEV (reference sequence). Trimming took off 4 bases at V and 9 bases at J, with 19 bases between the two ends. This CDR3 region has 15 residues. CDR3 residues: CASSWRDNLGSEQFF. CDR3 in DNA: TGTGCCAGCAGTTGGAGGGACAATCTAGGGAGTGAGCAGTTCTTC.

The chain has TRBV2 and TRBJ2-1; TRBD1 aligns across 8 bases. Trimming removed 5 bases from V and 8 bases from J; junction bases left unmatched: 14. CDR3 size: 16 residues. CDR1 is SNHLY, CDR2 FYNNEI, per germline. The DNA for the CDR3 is TGTGCCAGCAGTCCCCTCACCCAGGGGGCGGGCTATGAGCAGTTCTTC. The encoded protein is CASSPLTQGAGYEQFF.

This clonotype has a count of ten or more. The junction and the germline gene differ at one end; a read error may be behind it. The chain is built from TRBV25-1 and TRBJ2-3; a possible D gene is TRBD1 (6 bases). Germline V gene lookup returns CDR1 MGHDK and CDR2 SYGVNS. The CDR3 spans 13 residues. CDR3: CACRGLSTDTQYF. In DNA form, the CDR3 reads TGTGCCTGCAGGGGCCTAAGCACAGATACGCAGTATTTT.

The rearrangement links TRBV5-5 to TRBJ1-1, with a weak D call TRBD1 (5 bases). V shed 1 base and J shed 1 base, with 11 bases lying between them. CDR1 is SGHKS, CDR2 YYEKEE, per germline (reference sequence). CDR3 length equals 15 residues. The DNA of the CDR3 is TGTGCCAGCAGCTTGCGTCCAGGGACGAACACTGAAGCTTTCTTT. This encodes CASSLRPGTNTEAFF.

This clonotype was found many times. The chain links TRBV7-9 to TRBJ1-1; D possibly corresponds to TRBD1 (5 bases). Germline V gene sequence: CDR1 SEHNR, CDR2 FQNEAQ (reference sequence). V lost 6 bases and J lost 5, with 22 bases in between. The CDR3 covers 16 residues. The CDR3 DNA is TGTGCCAGCAGATCTAGATGGGAAAGGGGCAAAACTGAAGCTTTCTTT. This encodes CASRSRWERGKTEAFF.

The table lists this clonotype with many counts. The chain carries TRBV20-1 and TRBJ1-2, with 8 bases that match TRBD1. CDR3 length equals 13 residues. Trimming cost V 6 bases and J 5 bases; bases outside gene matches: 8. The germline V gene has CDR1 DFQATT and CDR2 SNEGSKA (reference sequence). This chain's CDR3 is CSAASGGWYGYTF. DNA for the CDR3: TGCAGTGCAGCATCAGGGGGCTGGTATGGCTACACCTTC.

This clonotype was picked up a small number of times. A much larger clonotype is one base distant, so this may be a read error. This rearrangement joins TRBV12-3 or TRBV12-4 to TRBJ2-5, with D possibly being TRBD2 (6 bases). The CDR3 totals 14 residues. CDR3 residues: CASILRGGEETQYF. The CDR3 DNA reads TGTGCCAGCATTTTAAGGGGAGGTGAAGAGACCCAGTACTTC.

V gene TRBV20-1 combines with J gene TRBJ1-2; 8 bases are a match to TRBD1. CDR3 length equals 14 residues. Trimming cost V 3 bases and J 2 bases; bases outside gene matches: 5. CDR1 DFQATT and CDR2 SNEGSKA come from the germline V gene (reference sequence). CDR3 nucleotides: TGCAGTGCTAGCTTAGACAGGGGCAACTATGGCTACACCTTC. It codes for CSASLDRGNYGYTF.

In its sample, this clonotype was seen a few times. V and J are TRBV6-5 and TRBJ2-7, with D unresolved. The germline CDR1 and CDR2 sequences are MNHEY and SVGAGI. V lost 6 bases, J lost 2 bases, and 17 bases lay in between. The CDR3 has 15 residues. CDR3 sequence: CASRLRVGRPYEQYF. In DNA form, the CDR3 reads TGTGCCAGCAGATTACGAGTCGGACGCCCCTACGAGCAGTACTTC.

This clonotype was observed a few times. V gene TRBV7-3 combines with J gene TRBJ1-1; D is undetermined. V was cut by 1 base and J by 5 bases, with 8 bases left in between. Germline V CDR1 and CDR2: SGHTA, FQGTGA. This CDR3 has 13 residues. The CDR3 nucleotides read TGTGCCAGCAGCTTAAGTGGGGTAACTGAAGCTTTCTTT. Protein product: CASSLSGVTEAFF.

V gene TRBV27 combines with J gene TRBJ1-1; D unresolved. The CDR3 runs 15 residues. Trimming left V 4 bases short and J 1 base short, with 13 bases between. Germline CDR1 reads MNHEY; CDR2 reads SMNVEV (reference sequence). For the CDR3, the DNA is TGTGCCAGCAGTTCACTACAGAACCGGAACACTGAAGCTTTCTTT. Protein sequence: CASSSLQNRNTEAFF.

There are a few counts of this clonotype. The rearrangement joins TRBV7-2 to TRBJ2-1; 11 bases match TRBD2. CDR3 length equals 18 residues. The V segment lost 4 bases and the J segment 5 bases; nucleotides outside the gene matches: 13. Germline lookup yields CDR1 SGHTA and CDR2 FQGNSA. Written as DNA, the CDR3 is TGTGCCAGCAGCTCCCGAAGCCTACTAGCGGGGGAGGACAATGAGCAGTTCTTC. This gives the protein CASSSRSLLAGEDNEQFF.

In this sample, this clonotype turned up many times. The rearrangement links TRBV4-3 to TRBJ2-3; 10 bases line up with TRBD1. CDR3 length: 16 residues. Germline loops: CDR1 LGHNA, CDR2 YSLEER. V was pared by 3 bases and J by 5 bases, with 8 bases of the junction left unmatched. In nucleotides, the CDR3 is TGCGCCAGCAGCCACCTGACAGGGGGCTTGGGAGATACGCAGTATTTT. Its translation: CASSHLTGGLGDTQYF.

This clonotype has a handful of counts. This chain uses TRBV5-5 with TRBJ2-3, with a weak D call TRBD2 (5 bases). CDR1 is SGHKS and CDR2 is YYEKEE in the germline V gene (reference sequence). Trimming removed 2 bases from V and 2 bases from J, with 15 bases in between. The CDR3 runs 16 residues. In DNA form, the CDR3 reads TGTGCCAGCAGCTTATTTGGTCGGGAACACACAGATACGCAGTATTTT. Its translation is CASSLFGREHTDTQYF.

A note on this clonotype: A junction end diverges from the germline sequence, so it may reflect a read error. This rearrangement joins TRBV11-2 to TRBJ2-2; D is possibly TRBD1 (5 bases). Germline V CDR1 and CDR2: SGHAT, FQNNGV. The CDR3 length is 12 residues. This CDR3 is CTSPDITGELFF. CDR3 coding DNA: TGTACCAGCCCGGACATCACCGGGGAGCTGTTTTTT.